A selection of T cell receptor beta chains follows, all from one sample in a study of T cell repertoires in cytomegalovirus infection. TCRdb recomputed calls from the reads with MiXCR, one row per CDR3 protein. The sample holds around 740,000 distinct CDR3 sequences, 35% to 45% seen once. The sample consisted of PBMCs. These receptors came from a human donor in good health (CMV status not recorded). Some clones in this sample may be carry-over from other donors' samples. Both conserved end residues are part of each CDR3. Fields, in order: J gene, clone size, V gene, D gene, CDR3 protein, CDR3 DNA. The D gene is left open where the match is weak. Size is stated for part of the rows, as once, few or many counts, or as a class when the clone is expanded.

>TRBJ1-2|few|TRBV12-3/TRBV12-4|-
CASGFPDTENGYTF
TGTGCCAGCGGGTTCCCGGACACAGAAAATGGCTACACCTTC
>TRBJ2-2|few|TRBV19|TRBD1
CASTQTGTGELFF
TGTGCCAGTACCCAGACAGGGACCGGGGAGCTGTTTTTT
>TRBJ2-1|few|TRBV7-8|TRBD2
CASSFPGLAGEWGYNEQFF
TGTGCCAGCAGCTTCCCGGGACTAGCGGGAGAGTGGGGGTACAATGAGCAGTTCTTC
>TRBJ2-5|many|TRBV7-8|TRBD2
CASSLGASGGQETQYF
TGTGCCAGCAGCTTAGGGGCTAGCGGGGGCCAAGAGACCCAGTACTTC
>TRBJ2-3|once|TRBV6-5|TRBD2
CASSTATSGLTDTQYF
TGTGCCAGCAGCACGGCGACTAGCGGACTCACAGATACGCAGTATTTT
>TRBJ2-5|-|TRBV6-5|-
CASPNGRLRFQETQYF
TGTGCCAGCCCTAATGGTCGCCTCCGGTTCCAAGAGACCCAGTACTTC
>TRBJ1-4|few|TRBV4-1|-
CASSQAGGKLFF
TGCGCCAGCAGCCAAGCCGGGGGTAAACTGTTTTTT
>TRBJ1-2|-|TRBV6-1|TRBD1
CASSAHQTGSGGYTF
TGTGCCAGCAGTGCCCACCAGACAGGGTCGGGCGGCTACACCTTC
>TRBJ2-7|-|TRBV6-1|-
CASRGAENYEQYF
TGTGCCAGCAGGGGGGCCGAAAACTACGAGCAGTACTTC
>TRBJ2-2|-|TRBV28|-
CASSLGETSGELFF
TGTGCCAGCAGTTTGGGAGAAACCTCCGGGGAGCTGTTTTTT
>TRBJ1-5|-|TRBV28|TRBD1
CASGQVRGSGQPQHF
TGTGCCAGTGGACAGGTTAGGGGAAGTGGTCAGCCCCAGCATTTT
>TRBJ2-1|many|TRBV7-2|-
CASSPRPSYNEQFF
TGTGCCAGCAGCCCTCGGCCCTCCTACAATGAGCAGTTCTTC
>TRBJ1-2|few|TRBV28|-
CASSIGTANGYTF
TGTGCCAGCAGTATAGGGACGGCCAATGGCTACACCTTC
>TRBJ2-7|many|TRBV7-2|TRBD2
CASSPGLARKAPYEQYF
TGTGCCAGCAGCCCGGGACTAGCGCGAAAAGCCCCCTACGAGCAGTACTTC
>TRBJ1-1|-|TRBV27|TRBD1
CASSPTTGYEAFF
TGTGCCAGCAGTCCCACGACAGGGTATGAAGCTTTCTTT
>TRBJ1-1|-|TRBV2|-
CASKIGGERLAFF
TGTGCCAGCAAGATCGGGGGTGAGAGATTAGCTTTCTTT
>TRBJ1-5|few|TRBV27|TRBD1
CASRQTGENFNQPQHF
TGTGCCAGCAGGCAGACAGGGGAAAACTTCAATCAGCCCCAGCATTTT
>TRBJ2-3|few|TRBV10-3|-
CAISRDNTDTQYF
TGTGCCATCAGTAGGGACAACACAGATACGCAGTATTTT
>TRBJ1-1|-|TRBV6-6|-
CASSAYQENTEAFF
TGTGCCAGCAGTGCCTACCAGGAGAACACTGAAGCTTTCTTT
>TRBJ2-1|few|TRBV20-1|-
CSATPDSF
TGCAGCGCCACACCCGATTCCTTC
>TRBJ2-1|-|TRBV11-2|-
CASSLDLEWGTLTTYNEQFF
TGTGCCAGCAGCTTAGATCTCGAGTGGGGGACGCTCACTACCTACAATGAGCAGTTCTTC
>TRBJ1-6|few|TRBV28|TRBD1
CASSGTGIRNSPLHF
TGTGCCTCTAGCGGGACAGGGATAAGGAATTCACCCCTCCACTTT
>TRBJ2-3|many|TRBV7-2|TRBD2
CASSSSGGAGTDTQYF
TGTGCCAGCAGCTCGAGCGGGGGGGCGGGCACAGATACGCAGTATTTT
>TRBJ2-2|few|TRBV7-2|-
CASSLASFNTGELFF
TGTGCCAGCAGCTTAGCCAGCTTTAACACCGGGGAGCTGTTTTTT